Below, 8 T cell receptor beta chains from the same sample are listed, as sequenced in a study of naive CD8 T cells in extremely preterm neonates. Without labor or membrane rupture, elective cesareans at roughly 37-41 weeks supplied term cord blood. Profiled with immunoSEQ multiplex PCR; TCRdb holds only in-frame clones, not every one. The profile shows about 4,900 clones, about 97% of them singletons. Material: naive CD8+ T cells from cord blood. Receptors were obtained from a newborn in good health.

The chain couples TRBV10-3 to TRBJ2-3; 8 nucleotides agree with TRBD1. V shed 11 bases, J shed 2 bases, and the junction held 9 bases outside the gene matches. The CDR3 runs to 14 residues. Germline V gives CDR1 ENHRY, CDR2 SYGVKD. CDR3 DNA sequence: TGTGCCGTCGACAGGGGAGGTATCACAGATACGCAGTATTTT. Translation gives CAVDRGGITDTQYF.

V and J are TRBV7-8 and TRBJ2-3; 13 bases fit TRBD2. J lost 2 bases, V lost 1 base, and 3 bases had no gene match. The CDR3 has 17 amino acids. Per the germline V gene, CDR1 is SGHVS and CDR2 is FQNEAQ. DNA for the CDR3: TGTGCCAGCAGCTTAGGACTAGCGGGGGGCCTCACAGATACGCAGTATTTT. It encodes CASSLGLAGGLTDTQYF.

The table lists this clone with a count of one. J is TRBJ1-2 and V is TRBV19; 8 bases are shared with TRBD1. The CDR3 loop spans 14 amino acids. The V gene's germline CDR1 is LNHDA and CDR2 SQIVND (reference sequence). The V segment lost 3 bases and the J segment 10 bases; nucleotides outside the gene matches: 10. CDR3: CASSMLGDRRDYTF. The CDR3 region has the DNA TGTGCCAGTAGTATGTTAGGGGACAGGAGGGACTACACCTTC.

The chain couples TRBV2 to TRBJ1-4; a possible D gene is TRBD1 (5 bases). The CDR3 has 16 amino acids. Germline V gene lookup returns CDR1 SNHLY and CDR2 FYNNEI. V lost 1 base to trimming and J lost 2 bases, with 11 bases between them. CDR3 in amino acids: CASSEGYQGTNEKLFF. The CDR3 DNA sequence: TGTGCCAGCAGTGAAGGGTACCAGGGCACTAATGAAAAACTGTTTTTT.

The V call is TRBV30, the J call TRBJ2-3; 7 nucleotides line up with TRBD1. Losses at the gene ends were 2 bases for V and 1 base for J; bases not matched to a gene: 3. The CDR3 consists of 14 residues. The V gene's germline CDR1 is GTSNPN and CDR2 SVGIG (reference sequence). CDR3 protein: CAWSKTGGTDTQYF. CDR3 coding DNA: TGTGCCTGGAGTAAAACAGGGGGCACAGATACGCAGTATTTT.

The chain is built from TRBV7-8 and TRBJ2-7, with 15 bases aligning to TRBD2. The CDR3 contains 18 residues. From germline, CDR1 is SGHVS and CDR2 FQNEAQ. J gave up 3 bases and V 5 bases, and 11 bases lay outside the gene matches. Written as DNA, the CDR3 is TGTGCCAGCAGCCTACCGTCCGGGACTAGCGGGGGGCACTACGAGCAGTACTTC. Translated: CASSLPSGTSGGHYEQYF.

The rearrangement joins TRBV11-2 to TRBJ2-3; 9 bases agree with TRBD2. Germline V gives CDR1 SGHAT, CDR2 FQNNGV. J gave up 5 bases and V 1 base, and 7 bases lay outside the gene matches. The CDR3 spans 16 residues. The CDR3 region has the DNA TGTGCCAGCAGCTTAGCAGCGGGGGGTTCTATAGATACGCAGTATTTT. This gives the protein CASSLAAGGSIDTQYF.

For the CDR3, the DNA is TGTGCCAGCTATACAGGTTCTCATCAGCCCCAGCATTTT. This encodes CASYTGSHQPQHF. The chain combines TRBV28 with TRBJ1-5; D may be TRBD1 (5 bases). V was shortened by 8 bases and J by 5 bases, with 13 bases between the two germline ends. Germline loops: CDR1 MDHEN, CDR2 SYDVKM. The CDR3 consists of 13 residues.